This is a list of T cell receptor beta chains from one sample in a study of spatial heterogeneity in lung cancer. Using its own MiXCR run on the 5' RACE reads, TCRdb lists one record per CDR3 protein. The sample yields fewer than 150,000 distinct CDR3 sequences, 11% seen once. Sequencing used PBMCs, obtained at follow-up. The receptor source for this set is a female donor with early-stage non-small cell lung cancer. CDR3s include the opening cysteine and the closing phenylalanine or tryptophan. D genes are given only for firm matches. Size values are once, few and many counts, or a class for expanded clones, and some rows have none.

CDR3 DNA | CDR3 protein | clone size | V gene | D gene | J gene
TGCAGCGTTGAAACAGCGGAACCCTCTGCAGATACGCAGTATTTT | CSVETAEPSADTQYF | many | TRBV29-1 | NA | TRBJ2-3
TGCGCCAGCAGCTTGCGCCAGAACAATGAGCAGTTCTTC | CASSLRQNNEQFF | few | TRBV5-1 | NA | TRBJ2-1
TGTGCCAGCAGCCAGAGACACAGGGATTGGGACACTGAAGCTTTCTTT | CASSQRHRDWDTEAFF | NA | TRBV14 | NA | TRBJ1-1
TGTGCCAGCAGGAGGACGCAGGGGAATTCACCCCTCCACTTT | CASRRTQGNSPLHF | few | TRBV5-8 | NA | TRBJ1-6
TGTGCCAGTAGCCCGGGCGGGACAGGGGTCAATGAGCAGTTCTTC | CASSPGGTGVNEQFF | NA | TRBV19 | TRBD1 | TRBJ2-1
TGTGCCATCAGTGCCTCTGGGGGCAATGAGCAGTTCTTC | CAISASGGNEQFF | NA | TRBV10-3 | NA | TRBJ2-1
TGTGCCAGCTCACCGTCGGGGCGGTCACCCCTCCACTTT | CASSPSGRSPLHF | NA | TRBV18 | NA | TRBJ1-6
TGCGCCAGCTATGCCAGCTTCAGCACAGATACGCAGTATTTT | CASYASFSTDTQYF | NA | TRBV5-1 | NA | TRBJ2-3
TGTGCCAGCAGCTTAGTTGGGGGCAGAGATACGCAGTATTTT | CASSLVGGRDTQYF | few | TRBV11-3 | NA | TRBJ2-3
TGTGCCACTTCGACTAGCGGGAGAGGAGATACGCAGTATTTT | CATSTSGRGDTQYF | NA | TRBV24-1 | TRBD2 | TRBJ2-3
TGTGCCAGCAGCTTGGAGAACACTGAAGCTTTCTTT | CASSLENTEAFF | many | TRBV11-2 | NA | TRBJ1-1
TGCAGTGCTAGAGGACAGGGAGGAATCACTGAAGCTTTCTTT | CSARGQGGITEAFF | few | TRBV20-1 | TRBD1 | TRBJ1-1
TGCAGTGCCAGAGGGGGGAGCGAGCAGTACTTC | CSARGGSEQYF | NA | TRBV20-1 | NA | TRBJ2-7